These 17 T cell receptor beta chains were sequenced from one sample in a study of beta chain features in type 1 diabetes. Since all of the isolated RNA was reverse transcribed, expressed TCRB transcripts were what got sequenced. The assay was immunoSEQ multiplex PCR, and TCRdb's table has in-frame clones only and misses some. The sample contains 300,000 to 400,000 clones, 6.5% to 10% of which appear only once. The specimen was central memory CD4+ T cells from blood. These receptor sequences come from a woman between 18 and 29 years old in good health.

This clone showed up just a few times. The V and J genes are TRBV5-4 and TRBJ1-2, with TRBD1 matching over 7 bases. V trimming: 0 bases; J trimming: 5 bases; junction bases outside the gene matches: 13. The CDR3 contains 17 residues. Germline V CDR1 and CDR2: SGHNT, YYREEE (reference sequence). DNA of the CDR3: TGTGCCAGCAGCTTGGTGGGCAGCTTAGGGGGCGCTTATGGCTACACCTTC. This gives the protein CASSLVGSLGGAYGYTF.

The rearrangement links TRBV7-2 to TRBJ1-2; D uncertain. The germline V and J ends were trimmed by 5 bases and 8 bases, with 9 bases remaining between them. The CDR3 has 11 residues. CDR1 is SGHTA and CDR2 is FQGNSA in the germline V gene. As DNA, the CDR3 is TGTGCCAGCAGCCCTAATAGAGGCTACACCTTC. Encoded protein: CASSPNRGYTF.

CDR3 coding DNA: TGCAGCGCCCCCGGGGGCCACGGAAGCTCCTACGAGCAGTACTTC. Its translation: CSAPGGHGSSYEQYF. The V gene is TRBV29-1, the J gene TRBJ2-7; either TRBD1 or TRBD2 may supply D (6 bases each). V was pared by 7 bases and J by 0 bases, with 19 bases between. Germline assignment: CDR1 SQVTM and CDR2 ANQGSEA. The CDR3 contains 15 residues.

This rearrangement joins TRBV5-4 to TRBJ2-1; 10 nucleotides agree with TRBD2. CDR1 is SGHNT and CDR2 is YYREEE in the germline V gene (reference sequence). The V and J ends lost 4 bases and 7 bases, in that order; junction bases with no gene match: 11. The CDR3 consists of 16 residues. Written as DNA, the CDR3 is TGTGCCAGCAGCCCTAGCGGGAGTGCTACTCCGAATGAGCAGTTCTTC. Protein product: CASSPSGSATPNEQFF.

Only a few counts were recorded for this clone. The chain carries TRBV15 and TRBJ2-1; D gene ambiguous. This CDR3 has 13 amino acids. Germline-derived CDR1 and CDR2 are LNHNV and YYDKDF (reference sequence). The germline V and J ends were trimmed by 9 bases and 5 bases, with 14 bases remaining between them. CDR3 DNA: TGTGCCACGAGCGCCATGAGGAACAATGAGCAGTTCTTC. It codes for CATSAMRNNEQFF.

This clone has at least ten counts. V gene TRBV29-1 combines with J gene TRBJ2-1; the match to TRBD1 covers 7 bases. Germline V CDR1 and CDR2: SQVTM, ANQGSEA. The V gene end was trimmed by 6 bases and the J gene end by 9 bases; junction bases not matched to a gene: 5. CDR3 length: 11 amino acids. DNA of the CDR3: TGCAGCGTGCAACAGGGGATTGAGCAGTTCTTC. Translation: CSVQQGIEQFF.

The V and J genes are TRBV7-2 and TRBJ2-7; TRBD1 might be the D (5 bases). This CDR3 has 14 amino acids. V lost 3 bases to trimming and J lost 6 bases, with 15 bases between them. Germline values: CDR1 SGHTA, CDR2 FQGNSA. This CDR3 reads CASSFQGSLSEQYF. CDR3 sequence (DNA): TGTGCCAGCAGCTTTCAGGGATCCCTCTCCGAGCAGTACTTC.

This clone came up a few times. The chain combines TRBV4-3 with TRBJ2-2; D is unclear. The germline gives CDR1 LGHNA, CDR2 YSLEER. Trimming removed 0 bases at V and 8 bases at J, with 16 bases between. The CDR3 runs 16 residues. Here the CDR3 reads CASSQEGGHDRGELFF. The CDR3 DNA sequence: TGCGCCAGCAGCCAAGAGGGCGGTCACGATAGGGGGGAGCTGTTTTTT.

This clone showed up many times. The chain combines TRBV5-4 with TRBJ2-1; D call uncertain. This CDR3 region has 12 residues. V lost 0 bases and J lost 8, with 6 bases in between. Germline V lookup: CDR1 SGHNT, CDR2 YYREEE (reference sequence). CDR3 loop: CASSLEGHEQFF. The CDR3 DNA follows: TGTGCCAGCAGCTTGGAGGGCCATGAGCAGTTCTTC. Drawing the rest from reference TRBV5-4 and TRBJ2-1, the complete variable domain is ETGVTQSPTHLIKTRGQQVTLRCSSQSGHNTVSWYQQALGQGPQFIFQYYREEENGRGNFPPRFSGLQFPNYSSELNVNALELDDSALYLCASSLEGHEQFFGPGTRLTVL.

In this sample, this clone turned up many times. The V gene is TRBV2, the J gene TRBJ2-1; weak D call: TRBD2 (5 bases). Germline loops: CDR1 SNHLY, CDR2 FYNNEI. CDR3 length: 13 amino acids. Trimming shortened V by 8 bases and J by 9 bases, and 17 bases separated the two germline ends. DNA for the CDR3: TGTGCCAGCCGGGAATCTAACCGGGTTGAGCAGTTCTTC. This gives the protein CASRESNRVEQFF.

This rearrangement joins TRBV29-1 to TRBJ1-2; 7 bases line up with TRBD1. The CDR3 consists of 13 residues. The V gene's germline CDR1 is SQVTM and CDR2 ANQGSEA. With 4 bases clipped from V and 6 bases from J, the junction kept 8 bases outside the gene matches. CDR3 in amino acids: CSVGYTGVDGYTF. The CDR3 DNA reads as TGCAGCGTTGGATATACAGGGGTAGATGGCTACACCTTC.

The V call is TRBV5-4, the J call TRBJ1-2, with D possibly matching TRBD1 (6 bases). Germline V gene sequence: CDR1 SGHNT, CDR2 YYREEE (reference sequence). There are 14 residues in the CDR3. V was trimmed by 6 bases and J by 3 bases, leaving 15 bases between them. The CDR3 region is CASTSGGADYGYTF. Here the CDR3 DNA reads TGTGCCAGCACCTCGGGGGGGGCCGACTATGGCTACACCTTC.

The rearrangement uses TRBV29-1 and TRBJ2-7; 9 positions match TRBD1. The germline gives CDR1 SQVTM, CDR2 ANQGSEA. The CDR3 sequence is 13 residues long. J gave up 6 bases and V 7 bases, and 10 bases lay outside the gene matches. The chain's CDR3 is CSAGSGTGSEQYF. The DNA for the CDR3 is TGCAGCGCTGGATCCGGGACAGGGTCCGAGCAGTACTTC.

The chain combines TRBV28 with TRBJ2-3, with D possibly TRBD2 on 6 matching bases. Per germline, CDR1 MDHEN and CDR2 SYDVKM. The CDR3 sequence is 16 residues long. V lost 5 bases and J 2 bases, leaving 17 bases between the germline ends. CDR3 in amino acids: CASSGRLGKNTDTQYF. The CDR3 nucleotides are TGTGCCAGCAGTGGCCGACTAGGGAAGAACACAGATACGCAGTATTTT.

This chain links TRBV11-2 with TRBJ1-4; D remains unclear. The CDR3 has 14 residues. Looked up from germline, CDR1 is SGHAT and CDR2 is FQNNGV. The V end lost 2 bases, the J end lost 3 bases, and 7 bases lay between the germline ends. The CDR3 bases are TGTGCCAGCAGCTTAAGTATTGCTAATGAAAAACTGTTTTTT. Translation gives CASSLSIANEKLFF.

V is TRBV7-2 and J is TRBJ2-1, with D perhaps TRBD2 (6 bases). The CDR3 covers 15 residues. Trimming left V 3 bases short and J 5 bases short, with 14 bases between. Germline V CDR1 and CDR2: SGHTA, FQGNSA. The CDR3 loop is CASSLLAGPNNEQFF. DNA for the CDR3: TGTGCCAGCAGCTTGCTGGCGGGACCAAACAATGAGCAGTTCTTC.

This rearrangement joins TRBV19 to TRBJ1-2; 9 bases are a match to TRBD1. The CDR3 spans 15 residues. Germline V CDR1 and CDR2: LNHDA, SQIVND (reference sequence). The V and J ends lost 7 bases and 3 bases, in that order; junction bases with no gene match: 9. CDR3 DNA: TGTGCCAGTATCCCCAGACAGGGGGTCGACTATGGCTACACCTTC. This encodes CASIPRQGVDYGYTF.